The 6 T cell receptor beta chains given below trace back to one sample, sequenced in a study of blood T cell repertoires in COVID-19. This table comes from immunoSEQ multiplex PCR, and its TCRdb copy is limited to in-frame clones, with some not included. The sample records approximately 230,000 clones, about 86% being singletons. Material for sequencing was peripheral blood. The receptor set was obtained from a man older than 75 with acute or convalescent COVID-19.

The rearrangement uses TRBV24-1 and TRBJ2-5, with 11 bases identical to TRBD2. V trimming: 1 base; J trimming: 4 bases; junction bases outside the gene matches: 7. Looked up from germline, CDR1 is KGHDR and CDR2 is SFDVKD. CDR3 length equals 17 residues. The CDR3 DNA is TGTGCCACCAGTGATTTTCCCACTAGCGGGGGCCGAGAGACCCAGTACTTC. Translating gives CATSDFPTSGGRETQYF.

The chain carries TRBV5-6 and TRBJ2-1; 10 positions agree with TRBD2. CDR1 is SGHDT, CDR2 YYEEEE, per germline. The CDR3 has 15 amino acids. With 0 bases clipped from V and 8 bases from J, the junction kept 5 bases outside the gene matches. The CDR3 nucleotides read TGTGCCAGCAGCTTGGGGACTAGCGGCATGTATGAGCAGTTCTTC. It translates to CASSLGTSGMYEQFF.

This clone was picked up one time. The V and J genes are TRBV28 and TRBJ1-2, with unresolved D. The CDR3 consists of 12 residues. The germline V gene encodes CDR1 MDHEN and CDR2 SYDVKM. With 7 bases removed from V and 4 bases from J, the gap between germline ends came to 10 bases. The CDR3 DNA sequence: TGTGCCAGCAATTACTTCGGCTATGGCTACACCTTC. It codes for CASNYFGYGYTF.

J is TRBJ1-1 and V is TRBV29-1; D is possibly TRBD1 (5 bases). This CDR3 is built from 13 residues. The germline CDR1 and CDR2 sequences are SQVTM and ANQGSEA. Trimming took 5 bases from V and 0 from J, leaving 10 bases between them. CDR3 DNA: TGCAGCGTTCGGGTAGGGGTGAACACTGAAGCTTTCTTT. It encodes CSVRVGVNTEAFF.

CDR3 nucleotide sequence: TGTGCCAGCAGGGGTAGCGGGGGTACGGAGACCCAGTACTTC. It is translated as CASRGSGGTETQYF. V is TRBV6-5 and J is TRBJ2-5; 9 bases are a match to TRBD2. J was trimmed by 5 bases and V by 6 bases; bases with no gene match: 7. This CDR3 comprises 14 residues. Germline CDR1 reads MNHEY; CDR2 reads SVGAGI.

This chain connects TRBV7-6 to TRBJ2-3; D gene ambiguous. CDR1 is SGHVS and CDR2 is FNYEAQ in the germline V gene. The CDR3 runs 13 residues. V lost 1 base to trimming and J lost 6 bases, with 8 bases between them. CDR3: CASSLGRKDTQYF. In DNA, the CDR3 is TGTGCCAGCAGCTTAGGTAGAAAGGATACGCAGTATTTT.